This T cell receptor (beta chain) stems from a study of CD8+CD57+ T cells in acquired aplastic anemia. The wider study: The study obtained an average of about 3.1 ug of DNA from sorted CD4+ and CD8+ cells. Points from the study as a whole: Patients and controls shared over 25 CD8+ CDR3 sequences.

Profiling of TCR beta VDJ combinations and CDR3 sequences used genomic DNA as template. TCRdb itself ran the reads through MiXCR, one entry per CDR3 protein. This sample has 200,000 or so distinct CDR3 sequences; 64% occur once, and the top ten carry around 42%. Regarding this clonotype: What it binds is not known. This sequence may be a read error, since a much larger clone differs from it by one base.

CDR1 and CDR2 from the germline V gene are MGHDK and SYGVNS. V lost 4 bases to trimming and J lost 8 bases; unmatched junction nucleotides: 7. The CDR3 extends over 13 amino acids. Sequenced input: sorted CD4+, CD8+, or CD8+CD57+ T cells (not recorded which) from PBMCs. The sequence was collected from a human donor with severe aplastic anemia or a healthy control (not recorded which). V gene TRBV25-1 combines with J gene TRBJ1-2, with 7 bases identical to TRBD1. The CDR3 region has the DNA TGTGCCAGCAGTGTACCCCTGGGACAGGGCTACACCTTC. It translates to CASSVPLGQGYTF.